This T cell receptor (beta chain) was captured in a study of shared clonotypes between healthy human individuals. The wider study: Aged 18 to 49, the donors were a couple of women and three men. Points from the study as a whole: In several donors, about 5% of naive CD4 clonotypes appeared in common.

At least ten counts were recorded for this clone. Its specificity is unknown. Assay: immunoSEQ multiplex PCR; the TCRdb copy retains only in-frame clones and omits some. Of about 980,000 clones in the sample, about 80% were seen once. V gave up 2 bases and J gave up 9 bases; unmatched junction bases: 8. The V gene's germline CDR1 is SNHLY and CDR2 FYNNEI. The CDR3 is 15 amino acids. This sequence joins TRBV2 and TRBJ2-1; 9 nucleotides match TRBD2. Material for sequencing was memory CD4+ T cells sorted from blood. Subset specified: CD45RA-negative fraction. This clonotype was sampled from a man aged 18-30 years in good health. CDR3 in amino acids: CASSETGGGAAEQFF. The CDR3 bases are TGTGCCAGCAGTGAAACTGGCGGGGGGGCTGCTGAGCAGTTCTTC.